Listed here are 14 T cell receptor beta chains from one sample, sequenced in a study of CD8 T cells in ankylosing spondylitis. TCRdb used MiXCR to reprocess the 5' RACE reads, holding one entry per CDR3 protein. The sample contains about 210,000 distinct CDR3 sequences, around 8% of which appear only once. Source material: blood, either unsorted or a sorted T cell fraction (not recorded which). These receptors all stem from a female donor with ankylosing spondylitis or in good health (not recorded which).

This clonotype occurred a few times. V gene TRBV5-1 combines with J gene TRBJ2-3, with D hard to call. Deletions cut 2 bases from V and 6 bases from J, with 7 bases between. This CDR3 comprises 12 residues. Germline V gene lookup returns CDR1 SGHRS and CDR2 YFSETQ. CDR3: CASSFSPDTQYF. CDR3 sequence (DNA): TGCGCCAGCAGCTTTAGTCCGGATACGCAGTATTTT.

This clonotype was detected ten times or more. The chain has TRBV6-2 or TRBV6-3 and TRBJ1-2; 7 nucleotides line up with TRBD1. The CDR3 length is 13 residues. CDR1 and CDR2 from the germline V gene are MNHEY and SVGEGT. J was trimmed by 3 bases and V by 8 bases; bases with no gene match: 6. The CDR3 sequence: CASAGTDYYGYTF. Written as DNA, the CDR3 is TGTGCCAGCGCCGGGACAGACTACTATGGCTACACCTTC.

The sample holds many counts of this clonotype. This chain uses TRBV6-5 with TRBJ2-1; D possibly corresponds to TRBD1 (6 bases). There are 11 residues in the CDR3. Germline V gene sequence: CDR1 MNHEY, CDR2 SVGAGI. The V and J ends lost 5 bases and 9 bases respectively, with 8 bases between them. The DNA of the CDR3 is TGTGCCAGCAGTCAACAGGGTGAGCAGTTCTTC. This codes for CASSQQGEQFF.

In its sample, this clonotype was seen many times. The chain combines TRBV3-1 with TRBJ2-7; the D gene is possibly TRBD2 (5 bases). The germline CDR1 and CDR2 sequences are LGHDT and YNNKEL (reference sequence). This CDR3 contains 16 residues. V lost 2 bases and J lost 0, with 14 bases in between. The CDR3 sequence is CASSQTRAGFSYEQYF. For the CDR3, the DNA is TGTGCCAGCAGCCAAACTCGGGCGGGTTTCTCCTACGAGCAGTACTTC.

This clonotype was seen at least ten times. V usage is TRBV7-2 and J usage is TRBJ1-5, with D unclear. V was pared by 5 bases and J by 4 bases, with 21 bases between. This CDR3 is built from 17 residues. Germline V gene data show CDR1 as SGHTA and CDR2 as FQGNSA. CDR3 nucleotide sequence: TGTGCCAGCAGCGCCTCCCCTGGCTTCGGCGCTAATCAGCCCCAGCATTTT. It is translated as CASSASPGFGANQPQHF.

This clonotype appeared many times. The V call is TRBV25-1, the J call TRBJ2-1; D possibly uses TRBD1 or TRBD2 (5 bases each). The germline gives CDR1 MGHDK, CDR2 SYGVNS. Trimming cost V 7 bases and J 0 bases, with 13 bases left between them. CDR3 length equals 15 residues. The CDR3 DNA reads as TGTGCCAGCACCACCGGGGCCTCCTCCTACAATGAGCAGTTCTTC. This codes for CASTTGASSYNEQFF.

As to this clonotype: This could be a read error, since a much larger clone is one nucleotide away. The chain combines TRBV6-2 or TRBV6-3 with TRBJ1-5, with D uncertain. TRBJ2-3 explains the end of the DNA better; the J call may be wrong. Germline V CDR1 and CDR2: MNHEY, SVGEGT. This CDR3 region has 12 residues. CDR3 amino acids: CASRSGARSQYF. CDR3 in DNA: TGTGCCAGCAGATCCGGAGCTCGGTCCCAGTATTTT.

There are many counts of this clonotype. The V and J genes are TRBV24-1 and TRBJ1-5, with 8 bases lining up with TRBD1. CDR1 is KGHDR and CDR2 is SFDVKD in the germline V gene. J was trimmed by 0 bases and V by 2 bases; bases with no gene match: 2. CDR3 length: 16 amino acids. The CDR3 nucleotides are TGTGCCACCAGTGATTCGACAGGGGATAGCAATCAGCCCCAGCATTTT. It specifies CATSDSTGDSNQPQHF.

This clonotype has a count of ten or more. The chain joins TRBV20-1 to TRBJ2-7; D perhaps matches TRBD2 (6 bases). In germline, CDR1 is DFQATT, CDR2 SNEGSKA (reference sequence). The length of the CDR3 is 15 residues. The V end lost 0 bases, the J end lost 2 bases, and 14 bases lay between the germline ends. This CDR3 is CSAREPGLQPYEQYF. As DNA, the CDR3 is TGCAGTGCTAGAGAACCGGGACTGCAACCCTACGAGCAGTACTTC.

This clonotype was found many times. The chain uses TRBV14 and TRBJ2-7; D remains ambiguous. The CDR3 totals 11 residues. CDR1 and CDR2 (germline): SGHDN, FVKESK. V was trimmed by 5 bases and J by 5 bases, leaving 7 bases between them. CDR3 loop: CASSARDEQYF. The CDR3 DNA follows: TGTGCCAGCAGCGCCCGTGACGAGCAGTACTTC.

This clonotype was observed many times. This chain's CDR3 is CASSLDPSGDEQFF. For the CDR3, the DNA is TGTGCCAGCAGCTTAGACCCTAGCGGCGATGAGCAGTTCTTC. V is TRBV7-2 and J is TRBJ2-1; 7 nucleotides agree with TRBD2. CDR1 and CDR2 from the germline V gene are SGHTA and FQGNSA. The trim removed 1 base at V and 8 bases at J, leaving 5 bases unmatched. CDR3 length: 14 amino acids.

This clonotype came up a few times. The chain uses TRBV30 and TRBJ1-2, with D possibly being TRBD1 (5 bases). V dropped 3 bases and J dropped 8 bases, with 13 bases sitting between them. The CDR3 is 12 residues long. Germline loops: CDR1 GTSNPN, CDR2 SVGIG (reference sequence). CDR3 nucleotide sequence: TGTGCCTGGAGCCCAAGGAGGGACGGCTACACCTTC. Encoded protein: CAWSPRRDGYTF.

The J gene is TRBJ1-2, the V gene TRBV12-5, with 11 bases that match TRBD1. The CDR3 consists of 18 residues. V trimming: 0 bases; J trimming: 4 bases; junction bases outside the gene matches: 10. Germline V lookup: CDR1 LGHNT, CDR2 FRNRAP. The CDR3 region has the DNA TGTGCTAGTGGTTTGGTAGGAAGTCACGGGACAGGGGGCTATGGCTACACCTTC. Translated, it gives CASGLVGSHGTGGYGYTF. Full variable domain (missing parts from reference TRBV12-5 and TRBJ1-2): DARVTQTPRHKVTEMGQEVTMRCQPILGHNTVFWYRQTMMQGLELLAYFRNRAPLDDSGMPKDRFSAEMPDATLATLKIQPSEPRDSAVYFCASGLVGSHGTGGYGYTFGSGTRLTVV.

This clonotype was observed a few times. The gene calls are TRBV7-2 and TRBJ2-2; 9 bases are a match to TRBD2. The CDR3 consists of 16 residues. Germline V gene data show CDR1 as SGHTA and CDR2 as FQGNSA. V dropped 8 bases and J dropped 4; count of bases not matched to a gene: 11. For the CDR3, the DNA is TGTGCCAGCCGGGTGGCGGGAGGGCCTGGCACCGGGGAGCTGTTTTTT. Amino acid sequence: CASRVAGGPGTGELFF.